This T cell receptor (beta chain) is drawn from a study of T cells after yellow fever vaccination. There are many counts of this clonotype. CDR3 length equals 15 residues. V lost 0 bases and J lost 8, with 11 bases in between. CDR1 LGHNA and CDR2 YSLEER come from the germline V gene. The 5'RACE template-switching step produced TCR cDNA and added a universal primer site and UMIs. TCRdb re-called the 5' RACE reads with MiXCR, one entry per CDR3 protein. The data show some 250,000 distinct CDR3 sequences, approximately 3.8% seen once. This chain joins TRBV4-3 and TRBJ1-6; D is possibly TRBD1 (6 bases). This TCR was sampled from a man in his late teens or twenties who received the YFV17D yellow fever vaccine. Sample: PBMCs, taken 15 days after the yellow fever booster vaccination. DNA of the CDR3: TGCGCCAGCAGCCAAGACGGGGGGCTGGATTCACCCCTCCACTTT. As protein: CASSQDGGLDSPLHF.